The 12 T cell receptor beta chains in this list originate from one sample, sequenced in a study of sequential checkpoint blockade in melanoma. Regarding treatment: randomized to nivolumab then ipilimumab (arm A) or the reverse (arm B). Produced via immunoSEQ multiplex PCR; TCRdb's table is partial and in-frame only. The data show some 18,000 clones, about 80% seen once. The material was CD8+ T cells sorted from blood (inferred from file names), obtained from a patient given nivolumab and ipilimumab in sequence. These receptors were taken from a human donor with melanoma.

This chain connects TRBV19 to TRBJ1-5, with D maybe TRBD1 (6 bases). CDR1 is LNHDA, CDR2 SQIVND, per germline (reference sequence). This CDR3 has 16 residues. The V and J ends lost 5 bases and 6 bases respectively, with 20 bases between them. This CDR3 is CASSPIGGRIIQPQHF. CDR3 bases: TGTGCCAGTAGTCCCATCGGGGGGCGCATCATTCAGCCCCAGCATTTT. Drawing the rest from reference TRBV19 and TRBJ1-5, the complete variable domain is DGGITQSPKYLFRKEGQNVTLSCEQNLNHDAMYWYRQDPGQGLRLIYYSQIVNDFQKGDIAEGYSVSREKKESFPLTVTSAQKNPTAFYLCASSPIGGRIIQPQHFGDGTRLSIL.

This chain connects TRBV6-4 to TRBJ2-7; 9 nucleotides agree with TRBD1. Trimming at V came to 5 bases and at J to 12 bases, leaving 17 bases not matched to a gene. Germline CDR1 reads MRHNA; CDR2 reads SNTAGT. The CDR3 runs to 15 residues. The CDR3 nucleotides read TGTGCCAGCAGTTCACCTCCTTACAGGGGGCTGAGACCGTACTTC. It yields the protein CASSSPPYRGLRPYF.

The rearrangement joins TRBV7-9 to TRBJ1-3; D is uncertain. V was clipped by 2 bases and J by 0 bases, with 11 bases between them. Looked up from germline, CDR1 is SEHNR and CDR2 is FQNEAQ (reference sequence). This CDR3 is built from 16 residues. CDR3 amino acids: CASSLIASSSGNTIYF. CDR3 DNA sequence: TGTGCCAGCAGCTTAATCGCCTCTAGCTCTGGAAACACCATATATTTT. The whole variable domain, remainder taken from reference TRBV7-9 and TRBJ1-3, is DTGVSQNPRHKITKRGQNVTFRCDPISEHNRLYWYRQTLGQGPEFLTYFQNEAQLEKSRLLSDRFSAERPKGSFSTLEIQRTEQGDSAMYLCASSLIASSSGNTIYFGEGSWLTVV.

This chain joins TRBV16 and TRBJ2-7; 9 bases match TRBD2. From germline, CDR1 is KGHSY and CDR2 FQNENV. With 1 base clipped from V and 3 bases from J, the junction kept 4 bases outside the gene matches. The CDR3 is 15 residues long. CDR3 nucleotides: TGTGCCAGCAGCCAATTGGATAGCGGGAGCTACGAGCAGTACTTC. Amino acid sequence: CASSQLDSGSYEQYF.

The CDR3 nucleotides read TGTGCCAGCAGCTTAGTCTATGCAGGGGCTAATGAAAAACTGTTTTTT. Protein sequence: CASSLVYAGANEKLFF. This rearrangement joins TRBV7-6 to TRBJ1-4; weak D call: TRBD1 (6 bases). The V end lost 1 base, the J end lost 3 bases, and 12 bases lay between the germline ends. Germline CDR1 reads SGHVS; CDR2 reads FNYEAQ. The CDR3 extends over 16 amino acids. Full variable domain (rest looked up from reference TRBV7-6 and TRBJ1-4): GAGVSQSPRYKVTKRGQDVALRCDPISGHVSLYWYRQALGQGPEFLTYFNYEAQQDKSGLPNDRFSAERPEGSISTLTIQRTEQRDSAMYRCASSLVYAGANEKLFFGSGTQLSVL.

V gene TRBV28 combines with J gene TRBJ2-7, with TRBD2 matching 13 bases. The CDR3 is 17 amino acids. Germline-derived CDR1 and CDR2 are MDHEN and SYDVKM. J was trimmed by 4 bases and V by 4 bases; bases with no gene match: 10. The CDR3 loop is CASSSYSPGLAGYEQYF. CDR3 sequence (DNA): TGTGCCAGCAGTTCATATAGCCCGGGACTAGCGGGATACGAGCAGTACTTC.

The V call is TRBV6-5, the J call TRBJ2-7; 9 nucleotides line up with TRBD1. V dropped 4 bases and J dropped 5; count of bases not matched to a gene: 9. This CDR3 has 15 residues. Per the germline V gene, CDR1 is MNHEY and CDR2 is SVGAGI. DNA for the CDR3: TGTGCCAGCAGTTTCCCGGGACAGGGATCGAACGAGCAGTACTTC. This gives the protein CASSFPGQGSNEQYF.

This rearrangement joins TRBV19 to TRBJ1-1; 9 bases are a match to TRBD1. Trimming removed 9 bases from V and 9 bases from J; junction bases left unmatched: 14. This CDR3 has 14 residues. Germline values: CDR1 LNHDA, CDR2 SQIVND (reference sequence). The CDR3 loop reads CASMPTRTGDKAFF. CDR3 DNA sequence: TGTGCCAGCATGCCAACCCGGACAGGGGACAAAGCTTTCTTT.

Only one count was recorded for this clone. The chain joins TRBV29-1 to TRBJ2-7, with a possible D match to TRBD1 (6 bases). Trimming shortened V by 7 bases and J by 3 bases, and 10 bases separated the two germline ends. The CDR3 is 11 amino acids. Germline-derived CDR1 and CDR2 are SQVTM and ANQGSEA. The CDR3 protein is CSASRGYEQYF. The CDR3 nucleotides read TGCAGCGCCTCCAGGGGCTACGAGCAGTACTTC.

The chain links TRBV7-9 to TRBJ2-7; 10 positions match TRBD1. This CDR3 region has 13 residues. Trimming at V came to 8 bases and at J to 5 bases, leaving 6 bases not matched to a gene. Germline CDR1 reads SEHNR; CDR2 reads FQNEAQ (reference sequence). CDR3 DNA sequence: TGTGCCAGCTCCCCGGGACAGGGGAACGAGCAGTACTTC. Translation: CASSPGQGNEQYF.

CDR3 amino acids: CASSLTGGDTEAFF. DNA for the CDR3: TGTGCCAGCAGCTTAACGGGGGGAGACACTGAAGCTTTCTTT. The chain uses TRBV7-2 and TRBJ1-1, with D possibly being TRBD1 (5 bases). The length of the CDR3 is 14 residues. V lost 2 bases and J 3 bases, leaving 10 bases between the germline ends. Germline V CDR1 and CDR2: SGHTA, FQGNSA. Filled out from reference TRBV7-2 and TRBJ1-1, the complete variable domain reads GAGVSQSPSNKVTEKGKDVELRCDPISGHTALYWYRQSLGQGLEFLIYFQGNSAPDKSGLPSDRFSAERTGGSVSTLTIQRTQQEDSAVYLCASSLTGGDTEAFFGQGTRLTVV.

This clone is termed medium-sized (0.01 to 0.1%). The rearrangement uses TRBV27 and TRBJ2-7, with D uncertain. CDR1 MNHEY and CDR2 SMNVEV come from the germline V gene (reference sequence). This CDR3 contains 14 residues. The germline V and J ends were trimmed by 2 bases and 3 bases, with 11 bases remaining between them. The CDR3 DNA reads as TGTGCCAGCAGTTTACGTGGCCCCCACTACGAGCAGTACTTC. Residues: CASSLRGPHYEQYF.